What follows are 9 T cell receptor beta chains derived from one specimen sequenced in a study of cytomegalovirus exposure and HLA in healthy donors. Primers for the PCR totalled 60 Vbeta and 13 Jbeta. Generated by immunoSEQ multiplex PCR, the TCRdb table keeps only in-frame clones and is missing some. The table records over 100,000 clones, around 84% of them present only once. Specimen: PBMCs. Source of these receptors: a woman in her twenties or thirties in good health and CMV-seropositive.

The rearrangement uses TRBV6-5 and TRBJ1-5; unclear D gene. The germline V gene has CDR1 MNHEY and CDR2 SVGAGI. This CDR3 has 12 amino acids. V shed 6 bases and J shed 2 bases, with 5 bases lying between them. The CDR3 DNA reads as TGTGCCAGCAGCCGAGGCAATCAGCCCCAGCATTTT. Amino acid sequence: CASSRGNQPQHF.

The chain combines TRBV4-3 with TRBJ1-4; a possible D gene is TRBD1 (6 bases). From germline, CDR1 is LGHNA and CDR2 YSLEER. Trimming removed 4 bases at V and 10 bases at J, with 19 bases between. The CDR3 contains 15 residues. DNA of the CDR3: TGCGCCAGCAGCCTAGAACAGGGAGGGGGGGGAAAACTGTTTTTT. It specifies CASSLEQGGGGKLFF.

This chain links TRBV29-1 with TRBJ1-3; D not certain. Deletions cut 5 bases from V and 7 bases from J, with 12 bases between. The germline CDR1 and CDR2 sequences are SQVTM and ANQGSEA. The CDR3 contains 12 residues. Written as DNA, the CDR3 is TGCAGCGTTAACGAGGAGGGCAACACCATATATTTT. This encodes CSVNEEGNTIYF.

This chain links TRBV19 with TRBJ2-2; D is possibly TRBD1 (5 bases). Germline values: CDR1 LNHDA, CDR2 SQIVND (reference sequence). V lost 5 bases and J lost 1, with 14 bases in between. The CDR3 sequence is 16 residues long. CDR3 DNA sequence: TGTGCCAGTAGTTCCCACTCTACAGGGAACACCGGGGAGCTGTTTTTT. Amino acids: CASSSHSTGNTGELFF.

The rearrangement joins TRBV5-6 to TRBJ2-5, with 9 nucleotides matching TRBD1. The germline gives CDR1 SGHDT, CDR2 YYEEEE. This CDR3 is 14 amino acids long. Unmatched junction bases numbered 6, after V lost 5 bases and J lost 4 bases. The CDR3 reads CASRKTGGGETQYF. DNA for the CDR3: TGTGCCAGCAGAAAGACAGGGGGTGGAGAGACCCAGTACTTC.

The chain carries TRBV4-2 and TRBJ2-2; TRBD2 matches 7 bases. This CDR3 region has 15 residues. Trimming at V came to 1 base and at J to 4 bases, leaving 3 bases not matched to a gene. Germline loops: CDR1 LGHNA, CDR2 YNFKEQ. This CDR3 reads CASSQAGGSTGELFF. As DNA, the CDR3 is TGTGCCAGCAGCCAAGCGGGGGGTAGCACCGGGGAGCTGTTTTTT.

This clone has more than one count but fewer than ten. The chain couples TRBV5-1 to TRBJ2-5, with 15 bases matching TRBD2. CDR1 and CDR2 from the germline V gene are SGHRS and YFSETQ. Losses at the gene ends were 1 base for V and 2 bases for J; bases not matched to a gene: 3. This CDR3 contains 17 residues. CDR3 protein: CASSLLGLAGGQETQYF. CDR3 DNA: TGCGCCAGCAGCTTGTTGGGACTAGCGGGGGGACAAGAGACCCAGTACTTC.

This clone is labeled medium-sized. This chain links TRBV28 with TRBJ1-2; 7 nucleotides line up with TRBD1. Looked up from germline, CDR1 is MDHEN and CDR2 is SYDVKM. This CDR3 is built from 15 residues. J lost 8 bases, V lost 6 bases, and 15 bases had no gene match. In DNA form, the CDR3 reads TGTGCCAGCAGACCTACAGGGGCCTCTACTACCGGCTACACCTTC. The encoded protein is CASRPTGASTTGYTF.

The V call is TRBV29-1, the J call TRBJ1-5; D not resolved. With 4 bases removed from V and 1 base from J, the gap between germline ends came to 8 bases. CDR1 and CDR2 from the germline V gene are SQVTM and ANQGSEA. This CDR3 is 13 amino acids long. The CDR3 is CSVASRSNQPQHF. CDR3 nucleotides: TGCAGCGTTGCCAGCAGGAGCAATCAGCCCCAGCATTTT. The full variable domain, completed using reference TRBV29-1 and TRBJ1-5, is SAVISQKPSRDICQRGTSLTIQCQVDSQVTMMFWYRQQPGQSLTLIATANQGSEATYESGFVIDKFPISRPNLTFSTLTVSNMSPEDSSIYLCSVASRSNQPQHFGDGTRLSIL.